Presented here are 3 T cell receptor beta chains from one specimen sequenced in a study of fetal regulatory T cell absence and autoimmunity (dated by TCRdb to about 2017). Libraries were made using the immunoSEQ multiplex PCR assay. TCRdb limited this immuneACCESS table to in-frame rearrangements with V and J called. A share of clones is missing; checked studies link under half to unresolved V genes, and the rest is unexplained. For this sample the table gives 95,000 to 100,000 clones, of which about 78% were detected only once. 1.5% to 2% of the sample rests with the top ten. The sequenced material came from pancreas tissue. These receptors were taken from a male donor with IPEX syndrome.

V is TRBV29-1 and J is TRBJ2-5; D might be TRBD1 or TRBD2, each matching 5 bases. The CDR3 totals 14 residues. CDR1 and CDR2 (germline): SQVTM, ANQGSEA. V lost 2 bases and J lost 4, with 14 bases in between. The CDR3 is CSVEPRGVPETQYF. CDR3 in DNA: TGCAGCGTTGAACCTCGAGGGGTGCCAGAGACCCAGTACTTC.

The chain recombines TRBV27 with TRBJ2-1, with TRBD1 matching over 11 bases. Germline CDR1 is MNHEY and CDR2 is SMNVEV (reference sequence). This CDR3 has 14 amino acids. Unmatched junction bases numbered 1, after V lost 5 bases and J lost 4 bases. This CDR3 is CASSGQGAYNEQFF. The CDR3 DNA reads as TGTGCCAGCAGTGGACAGGGGGCTTACAATGAGCAGTTCTTC.

The chain combines TRBV12-5 with TRBJ2-7, with 8 positions matching TRBD2. V was clipped by 5 bases and J by 4 bases; unmatched bases: 10. CDR1 LGHNT and CDR2 FRNRAP come from the germline V gene. This CDR3 has 15 amino acids. For the CDR3, the DNA is TGTGCTAGTGGTGGACCGGGACTAGTGCTTTACGAGCAGTACTTC. This translates into CASGGPGLVLYEQYF.